One T cell receptor (beta chain) is described in this entry. Time point reported: peripheral blood 6 weeks after treatment start. The sample originates from a study of PD-L1 blockade in urothelial cancer. Turning to the study itself: Atezolizumab at 1,200 mg intravenously every 3 weeks was started by patients at some point between 2014 and 2015.

The CDR3 length is 13 residues. The V gene's germline CDR1 is SQVTM and CDR2 ANQGSEA. Germline trimming cut 6 bases from V and 5 bases from J; bases unmatched to any gene: 8. The table came from immunoSEQ multiplex PCR; TCRdb's copy has only in-frame clones and leaves some out. This sample has 35,000 to 45,000 clones, with about 80% found just once. The V gene is TRBV29-1, the J gene TRBJ2-7, with TRBD1 matching over 9 bases. The receptor's source is a man aged 60-69 years with urothelial cancer. The sequences come from PBMCs, collected around atezolizumab (anti-PD-L1) treatment. CDR3 protein: CSVQGQGFNEQYF. Written as DNA, the CDR3 is TGCAGCGTGCAGGGACAGGGTTTCAACGAGCAGTACTTC.